The sequence of this T cell receptor (beta chain) was determined in a study of T cell responses to AZD1222 COVID-19 vaccine. Data came from immunoSEQ multiplex PCR; TCRdb stores just in-frame clones and leaves some out. The table records tens of thousands of clones, about four fifths of them present only once. Study-level results: Spike-specific TCR breadth and depth were elevated following two AZD1222 doses. White British ancestry dominated among donors, who included more females, and clonal diversity was possibly underestimated. Scientists sampled the repertoires only once the peak T cell response had passed.

This CDR3 has 15 residues. V lost 5 bases to trimming and J lost 5 bases, with 18 bases between them. CDR1 is KGHSH, CDR2 LQKENI, per germline. In regard to this clone: The antigen is undetermined.

The material sequenced was peripheral blood, taken 28 days after the second dose of the MenACWY control vaccine. This sequence joins TRBV18 and TRBJ1-2; D unresolved. The receptor's source is an adult who received the MenACWY meningococcal vaccine as a control. The CDR3 bases are TGTGCCAGCTCATATGATTTGGACGATGATTATGGCTACACCTTC. This encodes CASSYDLDDDYGYTF.